The clone carrying this T cell receptor beta chain has a single count. Germline-derived CDR1 and CDR2 are LNHDA and SQIVND (reference sequence). The CDR3 length is 13 residues. Deletions cut 3 bases from V and 5 bases from J, with 11 bases between. This entry belongs to a study of blood T cell repertoires in COVID-19. Only in-frame clones appear in the TCRdb table, and some are missing; sequencing was by immunoSEQ multiplex PCR. The data show 200,000 or so clones, with 82% seen just once and around 5.2% held by the top ten. The sample comprised peripheral blood. The sequence derives from a woman between 25 and 40 years old with acute or convalescent COVID-19. This chain uses TRBV19 with TRBJ2-7; possible D gene TRBD1, 6 bases. The CDR3 here is CASSIRGGHEQYF. The CDR3 nucleotides read TGTGCCAGTAGTATTCGAGGGGGACACGAGCAGTACTTC.